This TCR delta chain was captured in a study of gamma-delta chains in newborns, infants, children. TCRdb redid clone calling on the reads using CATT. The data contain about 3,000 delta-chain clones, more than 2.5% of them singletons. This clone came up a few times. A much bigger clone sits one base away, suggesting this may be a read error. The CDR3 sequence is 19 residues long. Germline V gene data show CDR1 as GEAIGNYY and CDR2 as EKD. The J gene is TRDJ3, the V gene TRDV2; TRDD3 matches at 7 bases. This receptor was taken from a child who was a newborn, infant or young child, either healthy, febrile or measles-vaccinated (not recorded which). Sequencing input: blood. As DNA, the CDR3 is TGTGCCTGTGACACGCTGGGGGCTCAAAGCTCCTGGGACGCCCGACAGATGTTTTTC. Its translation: CACDTLGAQSSWDARQMFF.